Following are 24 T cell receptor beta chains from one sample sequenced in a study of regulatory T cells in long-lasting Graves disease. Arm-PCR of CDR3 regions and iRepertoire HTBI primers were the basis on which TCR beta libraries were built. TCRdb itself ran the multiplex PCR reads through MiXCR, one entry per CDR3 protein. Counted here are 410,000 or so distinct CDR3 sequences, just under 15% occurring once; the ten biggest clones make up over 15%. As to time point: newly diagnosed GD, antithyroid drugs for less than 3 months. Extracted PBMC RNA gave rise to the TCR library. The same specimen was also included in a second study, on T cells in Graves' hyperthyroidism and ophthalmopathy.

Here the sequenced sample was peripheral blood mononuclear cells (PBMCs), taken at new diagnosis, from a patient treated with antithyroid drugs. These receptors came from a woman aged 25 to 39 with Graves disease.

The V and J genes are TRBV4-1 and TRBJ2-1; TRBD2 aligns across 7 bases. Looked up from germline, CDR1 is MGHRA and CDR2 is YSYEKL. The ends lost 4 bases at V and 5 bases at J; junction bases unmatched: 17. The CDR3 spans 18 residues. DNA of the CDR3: TGCGCCAGCAGCCCTCTTCTAGGCGGGAGCACCAAGAACAATGAGCAGTTCTTC. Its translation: CASSPLLGGSTKNNEQFF.

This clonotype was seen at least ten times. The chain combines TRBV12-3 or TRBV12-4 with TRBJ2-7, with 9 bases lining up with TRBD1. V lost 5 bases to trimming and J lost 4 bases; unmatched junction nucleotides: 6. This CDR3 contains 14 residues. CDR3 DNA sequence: TGTGCCAGCAGTCTTGAAGGGACAGGGTACGAGCAGTACTTC. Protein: CASSLEGTGYEQYF.

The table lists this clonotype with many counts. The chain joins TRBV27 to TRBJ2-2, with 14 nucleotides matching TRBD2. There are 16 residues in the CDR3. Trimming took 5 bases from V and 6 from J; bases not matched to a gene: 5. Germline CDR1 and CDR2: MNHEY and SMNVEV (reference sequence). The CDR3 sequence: CASSPSTSGRAGELFF. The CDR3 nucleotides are TGTGCCAGCAGTCCGTCGACTAGCGGGAGGGCCGGGGAGCTGTTTTTT.

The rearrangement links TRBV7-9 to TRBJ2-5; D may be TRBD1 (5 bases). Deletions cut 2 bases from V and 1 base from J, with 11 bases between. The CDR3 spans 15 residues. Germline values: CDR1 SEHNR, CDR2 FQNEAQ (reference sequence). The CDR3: CASSLSGQLQETQYF. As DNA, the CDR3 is TGTGCCAGCAGCTTATCCGGACAACTCCAAGAGACCCAGTACTTC.

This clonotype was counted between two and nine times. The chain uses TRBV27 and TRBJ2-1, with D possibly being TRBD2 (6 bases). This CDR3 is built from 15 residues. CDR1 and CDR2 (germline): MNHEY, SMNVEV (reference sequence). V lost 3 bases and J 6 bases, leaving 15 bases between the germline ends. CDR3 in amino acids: CASSFISGGTNEQFF. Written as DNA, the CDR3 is TGTGCCAGCAGTTTTATTAGCGGAGGGACCAATGAGCAGTTCTTC.

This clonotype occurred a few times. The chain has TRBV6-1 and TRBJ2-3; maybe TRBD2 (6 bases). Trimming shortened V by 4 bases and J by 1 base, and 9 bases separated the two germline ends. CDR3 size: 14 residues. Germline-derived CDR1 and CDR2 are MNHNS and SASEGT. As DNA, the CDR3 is TGTGCCAGCAGTGTCGGGAGCCGCACAGATACGCAGTATTTT. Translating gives CASSVGSRTDTQYF.

The CDR3 DNA sequence: TGTGCCACCAGCGCCAGACTAGCGGGCGGGGAGACCCAGTACTTC. Translating it yields CATSARLAGGETQYF. The J gene is TRBJ2-5, the V gene TRBV24-1, with TRBD2 identical over 10 bases. V lost 7 bases, J lost 5 bases, and 9 bases stayed unmatched. Germline CDR1 is KGHDR and CDR2 is SFDVKD. The CDR3 is made up of 15 amino acids.

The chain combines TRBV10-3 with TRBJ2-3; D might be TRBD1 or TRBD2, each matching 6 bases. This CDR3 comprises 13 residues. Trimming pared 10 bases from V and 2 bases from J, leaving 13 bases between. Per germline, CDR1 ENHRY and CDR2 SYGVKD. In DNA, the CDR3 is TGTGCCACCCAGGGGAGGAACACAGATACGCAGTATTTT. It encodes CATQGRNTDTQYF.

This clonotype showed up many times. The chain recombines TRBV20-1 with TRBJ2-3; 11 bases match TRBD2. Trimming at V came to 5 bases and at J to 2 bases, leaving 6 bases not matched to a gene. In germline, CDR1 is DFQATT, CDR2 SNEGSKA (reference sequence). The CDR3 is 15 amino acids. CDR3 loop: CSAHKLAGVTDTQYF. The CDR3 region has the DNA TGCAGTGCTCATAAACTAGCGGGAGTCACAGATACGCAGTATTTT.

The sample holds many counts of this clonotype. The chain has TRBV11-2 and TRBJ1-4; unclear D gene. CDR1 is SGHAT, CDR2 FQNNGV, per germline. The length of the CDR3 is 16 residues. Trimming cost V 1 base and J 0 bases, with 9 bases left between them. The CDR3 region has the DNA TGTGCCAGCAGCTTAGTCATCGGTCCAACTAATGAAAAACTGTTTTTT. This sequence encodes CASSLVIGPTNEKLFF.

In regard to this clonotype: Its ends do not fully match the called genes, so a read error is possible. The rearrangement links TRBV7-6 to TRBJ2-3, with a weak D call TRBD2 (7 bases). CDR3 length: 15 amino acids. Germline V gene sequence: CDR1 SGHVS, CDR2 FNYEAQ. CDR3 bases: TGTGCCAGCAGCGGGGGGGCAGGGGTCACAAATACGCAGTATTTT. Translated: CASSGGAGVTNTQYF.

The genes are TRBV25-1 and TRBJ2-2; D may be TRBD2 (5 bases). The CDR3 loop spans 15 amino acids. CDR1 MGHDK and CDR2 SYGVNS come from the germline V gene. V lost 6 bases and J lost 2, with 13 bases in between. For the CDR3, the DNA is TGTGCCAGCAGCCCCGCCGGAGGAAACACCGGGGAGCTGTTTTTT. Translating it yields CASSPAGGNTGELFF. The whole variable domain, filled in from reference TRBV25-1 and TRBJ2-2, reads EADIYQTPRYLVIGTGKKITLECSQTMGHDKMYWYQQDPGMELHLIHYSYGVNSTEKGDLSSESTVSRIRTEHFPLTLESARPSHTSQYLCASSPAGGNTGELFFGEGSRLTVL.

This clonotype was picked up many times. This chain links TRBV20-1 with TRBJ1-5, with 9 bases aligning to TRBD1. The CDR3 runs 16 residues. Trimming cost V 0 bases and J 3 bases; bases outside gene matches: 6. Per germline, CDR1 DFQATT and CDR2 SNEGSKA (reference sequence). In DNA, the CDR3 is TGCAGTGCTAGAGACTCCGGGACAGGGAACAATCAGCCCCAGCATTTT. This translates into CSARDSGTGNNQPQHF.

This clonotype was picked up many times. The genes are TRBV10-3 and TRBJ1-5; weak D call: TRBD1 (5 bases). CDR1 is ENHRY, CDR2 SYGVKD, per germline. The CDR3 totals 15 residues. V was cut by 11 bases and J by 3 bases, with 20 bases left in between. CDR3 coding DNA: TGTGCCGCACAGAGGGGAGCCGGGGACAATCAGCCCCAGCATTTT. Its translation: CAAQRGAGDNQPQHF.

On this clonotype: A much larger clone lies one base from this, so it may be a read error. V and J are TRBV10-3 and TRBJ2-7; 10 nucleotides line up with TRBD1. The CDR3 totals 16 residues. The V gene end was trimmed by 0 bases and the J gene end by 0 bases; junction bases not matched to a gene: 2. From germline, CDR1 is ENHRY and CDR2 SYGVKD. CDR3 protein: CAISESGTGASYEQYF. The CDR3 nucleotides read TGTGCCATCAGTGAGTCAGGGACAGGGGCCTCCTACGAGCAGTACTTC.

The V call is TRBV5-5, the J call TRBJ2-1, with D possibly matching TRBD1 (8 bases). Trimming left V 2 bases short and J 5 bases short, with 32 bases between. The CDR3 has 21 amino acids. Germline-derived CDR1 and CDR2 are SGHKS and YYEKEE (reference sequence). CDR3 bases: TGTGCCAGCAGCTTAGAACCCGTTGGGCAGGGGGCTCGGCTAGCGGACAATGAGCAGTTCTTC. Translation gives CASSLEPVGQGARLADNEQFF.

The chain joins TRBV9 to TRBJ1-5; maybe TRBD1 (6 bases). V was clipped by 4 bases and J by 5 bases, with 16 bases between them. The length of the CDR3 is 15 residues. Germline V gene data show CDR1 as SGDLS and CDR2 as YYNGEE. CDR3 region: CASSLQGLEDQPQHF. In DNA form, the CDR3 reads TGTGCCAGCAGCTTACAGGGTCTTGAGGATCAGCCCCAGCATTTT.

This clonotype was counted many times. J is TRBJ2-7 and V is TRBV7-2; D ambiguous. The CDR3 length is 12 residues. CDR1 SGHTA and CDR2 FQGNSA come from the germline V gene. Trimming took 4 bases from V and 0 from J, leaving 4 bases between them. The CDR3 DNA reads TGTGCCAGCAGCTCCCTCTCCTACGAGCAGTACTTC. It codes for CASSSLSYEQYF. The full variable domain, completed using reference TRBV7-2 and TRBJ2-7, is GAGVSQSPSNKVTEKGKDVELRCDPISGHTALYWYRQSLGQGLEFLIYFQGNSAPDKSGLPSDRFSAERTGGSVSTLTIQRTQQEDSAVYLCASSSLSYEQYFGPGTRLTVT.

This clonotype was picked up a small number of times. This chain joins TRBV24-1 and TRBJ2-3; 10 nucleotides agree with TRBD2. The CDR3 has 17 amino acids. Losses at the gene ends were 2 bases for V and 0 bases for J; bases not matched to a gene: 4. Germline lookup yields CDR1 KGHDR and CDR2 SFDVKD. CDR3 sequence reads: CATSDSQTSGSTDTQYF. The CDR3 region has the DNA TGTGCCACCAGTGATTCACAGACTAGCGGGAGCACAGATACGCAGTATTTT.

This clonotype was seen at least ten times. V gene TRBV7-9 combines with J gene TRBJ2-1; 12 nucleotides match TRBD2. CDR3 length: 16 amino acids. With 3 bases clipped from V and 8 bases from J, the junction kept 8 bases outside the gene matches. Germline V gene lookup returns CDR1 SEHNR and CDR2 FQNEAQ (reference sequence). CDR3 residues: CASSFGGLAGRDEQFF. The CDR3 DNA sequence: TGTGCCAGCAGCTTTGGGGGACTAGCGGGTAGAGATGAGCAGTTCTTC.

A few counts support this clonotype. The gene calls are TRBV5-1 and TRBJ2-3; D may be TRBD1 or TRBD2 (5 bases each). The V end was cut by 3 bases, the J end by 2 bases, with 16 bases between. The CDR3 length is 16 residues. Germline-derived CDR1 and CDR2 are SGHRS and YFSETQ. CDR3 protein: CASSSGADDFTDTQYF. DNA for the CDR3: TGCGCCAGCAGCTCCGGGGCAGATGACTTCACAGATACGCAGTATTTT.

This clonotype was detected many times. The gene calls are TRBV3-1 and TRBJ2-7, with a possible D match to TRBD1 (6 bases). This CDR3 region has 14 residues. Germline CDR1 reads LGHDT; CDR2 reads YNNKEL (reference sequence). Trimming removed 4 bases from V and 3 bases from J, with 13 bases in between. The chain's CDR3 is CASSLRQDFYEQYF. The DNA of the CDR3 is TGTGCCAGCAGCCTTCGACAGGATTTCTACGAGCAGTACTTC.

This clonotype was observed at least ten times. The CDR3 sequence is CASSQERKLSYEQYF. Written as DNA, the CDR3 is TGCGCCAGCAGCCAAGAGCGAAAGTTAAGCTACGAGCAGTACTTC. This rearrangement joins TRBV4-1 to TRBJ2-7; no clear D gene. CDR3 length: 15 residues. The germline V gene encodes CDR1 MGHRA and CDR2 YSYEKL. Trimming cost V 0 bases and J 3 bases, with 12 bases left between them.

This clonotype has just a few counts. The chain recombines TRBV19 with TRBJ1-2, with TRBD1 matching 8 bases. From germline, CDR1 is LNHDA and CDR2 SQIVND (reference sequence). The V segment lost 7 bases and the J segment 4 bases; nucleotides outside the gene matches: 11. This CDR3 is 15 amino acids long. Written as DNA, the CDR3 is TGTGCCAGTACCTCCGGGACAGGTTCTATCTATGGCTACACCTTC. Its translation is CASTSGTGSIYGYTF.